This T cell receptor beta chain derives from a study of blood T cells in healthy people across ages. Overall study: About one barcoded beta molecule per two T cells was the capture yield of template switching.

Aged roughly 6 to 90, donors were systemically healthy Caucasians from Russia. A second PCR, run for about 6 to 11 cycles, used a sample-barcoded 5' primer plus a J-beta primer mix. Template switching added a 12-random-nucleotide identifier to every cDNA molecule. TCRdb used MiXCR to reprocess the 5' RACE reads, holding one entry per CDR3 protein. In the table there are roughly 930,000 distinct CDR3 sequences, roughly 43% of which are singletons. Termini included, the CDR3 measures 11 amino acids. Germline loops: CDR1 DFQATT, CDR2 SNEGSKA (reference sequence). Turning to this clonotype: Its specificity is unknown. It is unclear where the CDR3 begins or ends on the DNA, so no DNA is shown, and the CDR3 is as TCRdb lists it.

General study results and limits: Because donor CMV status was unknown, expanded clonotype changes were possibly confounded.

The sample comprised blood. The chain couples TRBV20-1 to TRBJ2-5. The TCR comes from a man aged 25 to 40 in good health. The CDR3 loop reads CSALSLETQYF.